Shown below are 24 T cell receptor beta chains from a single sample sequenced in a study of blood T cell repertoires in COVID-19. Method: immunoSEQ multiplex PCR; TCRdb's copy keeps in-frame clones and lacks some. The repertoire consists of about 160,000 clones, with 79% occurring once and the leading ten covering about 7.8%. What was sequenced was peripheral blood. These receptors all come from a woman aged 55 to 70 with COVID-19, enrolled during active disease.

The chain uses TRBV5-4 and TRBJ2-1, with a weak D call TRBD2 (6 bases). Trimming pared 0 bases from V and 3 bases from J, leaving 7 bases between. Germline values: CDR1 SGHNT, CDR2 YYREEE (reference sequence). The CDR3 has 14 amino acids. CDR3 sequence reads: CASSLGLDYNEQFF. The CDR3 coding sequence is TGTGCCAGCAGCTTGGGACTAGACTACAATGAGCAGTTCTTC.

This clone was counted once. The J gene is TRBJ2-7, the V gene TRBV7-8, with TRBD2 as a possible D gene (6 bases). This CDR3 contains 14 residues. Germline V lookup: CDR1 SGHVS, CDR2 FQNEAQ. V was cut by 3 bases and J by 0 bases, with 9 bases left in between. The CDR3 region is CASSFSGSSYEQYF. The CDR3 nucleotides read TGTGCCAGCAGCTTTAGCGGAAGCTCCTACGAGCAGTACTTC. Supplemented by reference TRBV7-8 and TRBJ2-7, the full variable domain reads GAGVSQSPRYKVAKRGQDVALRCDPISGHVSLFWYQQALGQGPEFLTYFQNEAQLDKSGLPSDRFFAERPEGSVSTLKIQRTQQEDSAVYLCASSFSGSSYEQYFGPGTRLTVT.

V and J are TRBV9 and TRBJ2-1; possible D gene TRBD2, 6 bases. Trimming took 4 bases from V and 7 from J, leaving 18 bases between them. Per the germline V gene, CDR1 is SGDLS and CDR2 is YYNGEE. This CDR3 has 15 residues. The DNA of the CDR3 is TGTGCCAGCAGCCCGACGGGGGACGGGAGTAATGAGCAGTTCTTC. This sequence encodes CASSPTGDGSNEQFF.

Concerning this clone itself: Its ends do not fully match the called genes, so a read error is possible. V is TRBV3-1 (or the pseudogene TRBV3-2) and J is TRBJ2-1; 9 nucleotides agree with TRBD2. The CDR3 extends over 15 amino acids. Germline V gives CDR1 LGHDT, CDR2 YNNKEL (reference sequence). CDR3 amino acids: CASTQAGGTYNEQFF. CDR3 DNA sequence: TGTGCCAGCACCCAAGCGGGGGGCACCTACAATGAGCAGTTCTTC.

The rearrangement uses TRBV24-1 and TRBJ2-5; 8 bases are shared with TRBD2. CDR3 length: 14 amino acids. In germline, CDR1 is KGHDR, CDR2 SFDVKD. V was pared by 4 bases and J by 4 bases, with 4 bases of the junction left unmatched. CDR3 DNA: TGTGCCACCAGTGAGCCGGGAGGGAGAGAGACCCAGTACTTC. Its translation is CATSEPGGRETQYF.

The genes are TRBV28 and TRBJ1-2; the match to TRBD1 covers 7 bases. This CDR3 has 17 amino acids. V trimming: 2 bases; J trimming: 5 bases; junction bases outside the gene matches: 14. Germline loops: CDR1 MDHEN, CDR2 SYDVKM. For the CDR3, the DNA is TGTGCCAGCAGTTTAGTAGGGACAGTGGGCCTAGGGTATGGCTACACCTTC. This codes for CASSLVGTVGLGYGYTF.

This rearrangement joins TRBV3-1 (or the pseudogene TRBV3-2) to TRBJ2-6; D uncertain. V lost 4 bases, J lost 0 bases, and 7 bases lay in between. Germline V CDR1 and CDR2: LGHDT, YNNKEL (reference sequence). The CDR3 is made up of 15 amino acids. The chain's CDR3 is CASSLASSGANVLTF. Here the CDR3 DNA reads TGTGCCAGCAGCCTTGCGAGCTCTGGGGCCAACGTCCTGACTTTC.

The J gene is TRBJ1-6, the V gene TRBV19; 8 bases are a match to TRBD1. The germline gives CDR1 LNHDA, CDR2 SQIVND (reference sequence). V shed 3 bases, J shed 4 bases, and the junction held 5 bases outside the gene matches. The CDR3 is 16 amino acids. CDR3 amino acids: CASSIAGTGYNSPLHF. The CDR3 DNA reads as TGTGCCAGTAGTATCGCCGGGACAGGATATAATTCACCCCTCCACTTT.

This chain joins TRBV6-2 or TRBV6-3 and TRBJ1-6; D call uncertain. Trimming stripped 1 base from V and 8 bases from J, with 6 bases between. CDR3 size: 13 residues. Looked up from germline, CDR1 is MNHEY and CDR2 is SVGEGT. DNA of the CDR3: TGTGCCAGCAGTTACTACGGGGATTCACCCCTCCACTTT. Protein sequence: CASSYYGDSPLHF.

The rearrangement links TRBV10-2 to TRBJ1-4; D is uncertain. Germline V gene lookup returns CDR1 WSHSY and CDR2 SAAADI. This CDR3 region has 14 residues. Trimming left V 2 bases short and J 5 bases short, with 9 bases between. CDR3 in amino acids: CASSEIYQNEKLFF. CDR3 nucleotide sequence: TGCGCCAGCAGTGAGATTTACCAGAATGAAAAACTGTTTTTT.

This chain connects TRBV6-2 or TRBV6-3 to TRBJ2-7; TRBD2 matches 7 bases. Unmatched junction bases numbered 11, after V lost 5 bases and J lost 4 bases. Per germline, CDR1 MNHEY and CDR2 SVGEGT. This CDR3 contains 15 residues. The CDR3 bases are TGTGCCAGCAGTCGGGCGGGAGCCGTTGAATACGAGCAGTACTTC. The encoded protein is CASSRAGAVEYEQYF.

The rearrangement joins TRBV11-2 to TRBJ2-5, with D possibly TRBD2 on 6 matching bases. V lost 0 bases and J 1 base, leaving 9 bases between the germline ends. CDR1 and CDR2 (germline): SGHAT, FQNNGV. The CDR3 has 15 residues. The CDR3 spells CASSLDPGGQETQYF. The DNA for the CDR3 is TGTGCCAGCAGCTTAGATCCCGGGGGCCAAGAGACCCAGTACTTC. The full variable domain, with the rest looked up from reference TRBV11-2 and TRBJ2-5, is EAGVAQSPRYKIIEKRQSVAFWCNPISGHATLYWYQQILGQGPKLLIQFQNNGVVDDSQLPKDRFSAERLKGVDSTLKIQPAKLEDSAVYLCASSLDPGGQETQYFGPGTRLLVL.

V is TRBV28 and J is TRBJ2-1; 9 bases align to TRBD1. Unmatched junction bases numbered 10, after V lost 6 bases and J lost 7 bases. CDR1 is MDHEN and CDR2 is SYDVKM in the germline V gene. This CDR3 is 15 amino acids long. The CDR3 loop reads CASRSTGTGSNEQFF. The CDR3 DNA is TGTGCCAGCAGATCAACCGGGACAGGGAGTAATGAGCAGTTCTTC.

This clone was found a few times. V gene TRBV28 combines with J gene TRBJ2-1, with 11 bases lining up with TRBD2. Trimming took 4 bases from V and 9 from J; bases not matched to a gene: 2. The CDR3 contains 13 residues. Looked up from germline, CDR1 is MDHEN and CDR2 is SYDVKM. CDR3 loop: CASSSGLAGEQFF. For the CDR3, the DNA is TGTGCCAGCAGTTCCGGACTAGCGGGTGAGCAGTTCTTC.

This chain connects TRBV12-1 to TRBJ1-1; the D call TRBD1 from the table was never checked on the DNA. TRBV12-1 is a documented pseudogene. This CDR3 is 14 amino acids long. The CDR3 DNA is TGTGCCAGCAGACAGGGTACGGTGAACACTGAAGCTTTCTTT. Protein: CASRQGTVNTEAFF.

This clone is a singleton in its sample. This chain links TRBV2 with TRBJ1-2; TRBD1 matches at 7 bases. The ends lost 8 bases at V and 1 base at J; junction bases unmatched: 7. Germline V gene sequence: CDR1 SNHLY, CDR2 FYNNEI. This CDR3 is 14 amino acids long. CDR3 bases: TGTGCCAGCGTATGGGACAGCCGTAACTATGGCTACACCTTC. It yields the protein CASVWDSRNYGYTF.

V gene TRBV6-5 combines with J gene TRBJ1-1; D unclear. The V end lost 6 bases, the J end lost 3 bases, and 8 bases lay between the germline ends. Looked up from germline, CDR1 is MNHEY and CDR2 is SVGAGI. The CDR3 loop spans 12 amino acids. The CDR3 DNA follows: TGTGCCAGCAGGAGGGTGGACACTGAAGCTTTCTTT. This gives the protein CASRRVDTEAFF.

V and J are TRBV6-6 and TRBJ1-6; 8 bases align to TRBD1. The CDR3 runs 14 residues. Germline CDR1 reads MNHNY; CDR2 reads SVGAGI (reference sequence). With 6 bases clipped from V and 7 bases from J, the junction kept 5 bases outside the gene matches. The DNA of the CDR3 is TGTGCCAGCAGGTCGGACAGGGCAAATTCACCCCTCCACTTT. Translation: CASRSDRANSPLHF.

CDR3 protein: CATSRDDLRTPRQHSGNTIYF. CDR3 coding DNA: TGTGCCACCAGCAGAGATGATCTGAGGACCCCCAGACAGCACTCTGGAAACACCATATATTTT. V is TRBV15 and J is TRBJ1-3, with TRBD1 as a possible D gene (5 bases). V was cut by 0 bases and J by 0 bases, with 24 bases left in between. This CDR3 spans 21 amino acids. Per germline, CDR1 LNHNV and CDR2 YYDKDF (reference sequence).

This CDR3 reads CASSLRKREGYNEQFF. The CDR3 DNA follows: TGTGCCAGCAGCTTAAGAAAGCGGGAGGGCTACAATGAGCAGTTCTTC. V gene TRBV7-3 combines with J gene TRBJ2-1, with 10 bases identical to TRBD2. Looked up from germline, CDR1 is SGHTA and CDR2 is FQGTGA. V was clipped by 1 base and J by 3 bases; unmatched bases: 3. The CDR3 length is 16 residues.

The chain joins TRBV28 to TRBJ2-7, with 9 bases that match TRBD2. Germline assignment: CDR1 MDHEN and CDR2 SYDVKM. The CDR3 extends over 14 amino acids. Losses at the gene ends were 4 bases for V and 7 bases for J; bases not matched to a gene: 8. CDR3 sequence (DNA): TGTGCCAGCAGTTCCGGGACTAGCTCGTGGGAGCAGTACTTC. It encodes CASSSGTSSWEQYF.

The CDR3 coding sequence is TGTGCCAGCAGGGGACAGCCTTTAGGGCCCCAGCATTTT. Translation: CASRGQPLGPQHF. The rearrangement joins TRBV27 to TRBJ1-5; TRBD1 agrees at 7 bases. This CDR3 is built from 13 residues. In germline, CDR1 is MNHEY, CDR2 SMNVEV (reference sequence). V shed 6 bases, J shed 9 bases, and the junction held 8 bases outside the gene matches.

The J gene is TRBJ1-1, the V gene TRBV5-1; 9 bases line up with TRBD1. The CDR3 consists of 14 residues. Germline loops: CDR1 SGHRS, CDR2 YFSETQ. V lost 1 base and J lost 3; bases outside the gene matches: 1. CDR3 residues: CASSLRTGDTEAFF. CDR3 DNA sequence: TGCGCCAGCAGCTTGAGGACAGGGGACACTGAAGCTTTCTTT.

This clone came up once. The gene calls are TRBV6-5 and TRBJ1-1; tentatively, D is TRBD1 (5 bases). Per the germline V gene, CDR1 is MNHEY and CDR2 is SVGAGI. CDR3 size: 14 residues. Trimming stripped 0 bases from V and 5 bases from J, with 10 bases between. CDR3 amino acids: CASSYSGARTEAFF. CDR3 sequence (DNA): TGTGCCAGCAGTTACTCAGGGGCGCGGACTGAAGCTTTCTTT.